The clone carrying this T cell receptor (beta chain) was seen more than once but under ten times. The data were obtained in a study of ipilimumab plus nivolumab after autologous stem cell transplantation. The V end was cut by 2 bases, the J end by 0 bases, with 17 bases between. Germline V gene lookup returns CDR1 SNHLY and CDR2 FYNNEI. CDR3 length equals 18 residues. Here immunoSEQ multiplex PCR was the method, and the copy in TCRdb shows in-frame clones only, minus some. This sample has about 9,400 clones, with roughly 73% found just once. The clonotype comes from a female donor with multiple myeloma. This material consisted of PBMCs, taken in a trial of ipilimumab plus nivolumab as post-transplant consolidation. The chain couples TRBV2 to TRBJ2-1; no reliable D call. The CDR3 loop reads CASSEPRNLADSYNEQFF. In DNA, the CDR3 is TGTGCCAGCAGTGAACCTCGAAACTTGGCGGACTCCTACAATGAGCAGTTCTTC.